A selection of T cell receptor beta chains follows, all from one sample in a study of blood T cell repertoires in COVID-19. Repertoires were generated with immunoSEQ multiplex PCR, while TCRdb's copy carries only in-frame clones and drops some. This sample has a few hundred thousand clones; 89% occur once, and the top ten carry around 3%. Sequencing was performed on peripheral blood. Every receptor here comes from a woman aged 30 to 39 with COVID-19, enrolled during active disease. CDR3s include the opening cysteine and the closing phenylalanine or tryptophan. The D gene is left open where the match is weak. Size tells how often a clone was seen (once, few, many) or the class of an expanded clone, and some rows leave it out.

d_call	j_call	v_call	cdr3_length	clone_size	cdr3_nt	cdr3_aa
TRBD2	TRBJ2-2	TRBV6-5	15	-	TGTGCCAGCGGAAGGGGCGGGAGGGACACCGGGGAGCTGTTTTTT	CASGRGGRDTGELFF
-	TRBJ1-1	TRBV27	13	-	TGTGCCAGCAGTTTTGAAGCAAACACTGAAGCTTTCTTT	CASSFEANTEAFF
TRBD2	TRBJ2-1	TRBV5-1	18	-	TGCGCCAGCAGCACCTCCTCACCTCGGACTAGTCCCCACAATGAGCAGTTCTTC	CASSTSSPRTSPHNEQFF
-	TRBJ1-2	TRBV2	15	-	TGTGCCAGCAGTGAAGCGCTCAGAGGAGTTGGTGGCTACACCTTC	CASSEALRGVGGYTF
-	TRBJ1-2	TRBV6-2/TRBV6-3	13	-	TGTGCCAGCAGTTACTCCAGGGTTGATGGCTACACCTTC	CASSYSRVDGYTF
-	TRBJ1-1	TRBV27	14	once	TGTGCCAGCAGTTTAGCAGCCAGGTACACTGAAGCTTTCTTT	CASSLAARYTEAFF
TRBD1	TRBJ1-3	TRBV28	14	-	TGTGCCAGCAGTTGGACAGGGTTTGGAAACACCATATATTTT	CASSWTGFGNTIYF
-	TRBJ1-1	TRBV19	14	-	TGTGCCAGTAACTTACCCGGGAAGGACACTGAAGCTTTCTTT	CASNLPGKDTEAFF
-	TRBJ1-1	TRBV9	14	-	TGTGCCAGCAGCGTTGGGGGAGGGGTCACTGAAGCTTTCTTT	CASSVGGGVTEAFF
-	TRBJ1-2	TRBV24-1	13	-	TGTGCCACCAGTATTGCCAGGCCCTATGGCTACACCTTC	CATSIARPYGYTF
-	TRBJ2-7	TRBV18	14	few	TGTGCCAGCTCACCGGTAGGGGGCTCCTACGAGCAGTACTTC	CASSPVGGSYEQYF
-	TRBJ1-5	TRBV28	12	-	TGTGCCAGCAGTTTACGTCGTCAGCCCCAGCATTTT	CASSLRRQPQHF
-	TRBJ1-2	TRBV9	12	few	TGTGCCAGCAGCGTAGCCACTGAGGGCTACACCTTC	CASSVATEGYTF
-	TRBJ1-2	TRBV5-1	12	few	TGCGCCAGCAGCTTTCGGTTTGGTGGCTACACCTTC	CASSFRFGGYTF
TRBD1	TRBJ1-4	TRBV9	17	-	TGTGCCAGCAGCGTAGGCGGGAGACAGGGGGCTAATGAAAAACTGTTTTTT	CASSVGGRQGANEKLFF
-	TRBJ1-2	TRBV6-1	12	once	TGTGCCAGCAGTGAACGGAACTATGGCTACACCTTC	CASSERNYGYTF
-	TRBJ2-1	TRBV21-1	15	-	TGTGCCAGCATCCTTGAAGGGGGACAGACCAATGAGCAGTTCTTC	CASILEGGQTNEQFF
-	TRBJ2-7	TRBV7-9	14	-	TGTGCCAGCAGCCCTTCAGAGACACCTTACGAGCAGTACTTC	CASSPSETPYEQYF
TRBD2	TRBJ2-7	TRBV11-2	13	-	TGTGCCAGCAGTTTAGCGGGGGGGACCGAGCAGTACTTC	CASSLAGGTEQYF
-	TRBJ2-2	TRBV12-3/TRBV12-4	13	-	TGTGCCAGCAGGACTCAAAACACCGGGGAGCTGTTTTTT	CASRTQNTGELFF
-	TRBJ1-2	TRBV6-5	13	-	TGTGCCAGCTCTCGGAGGGGTGACTATGGCTACACCTTC	CASSRRGDYGYTF
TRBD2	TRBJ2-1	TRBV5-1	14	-	TGCGCCAGCAGCTTTGGGACTAGCGGAGAGGAGCAGTTCTTC	CASSFGTSGEEQFF
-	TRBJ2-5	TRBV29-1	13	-	TGCAGCGTTGTAAGAGGCTCTCAAGAGACCCAGTACTTC	CSVVRGSQETQYF
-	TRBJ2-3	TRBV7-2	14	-	TGTGCCAGCAGCTTAGCGGGGCGCACAGATACGCAGTATTTT	CASSLAGRTDTQYF
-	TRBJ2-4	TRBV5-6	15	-	TGTGCCAGCAGGCGGAGGGACCTAGCCAAAAACATTCAGTACTTC	CASRRRDLAKNIQYF
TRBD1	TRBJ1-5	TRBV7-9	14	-	TGTGCCAGCAGCGTTACAGGGGGGGATCAGCCCCAGCATTTT	CASSVTGGDQPQHF
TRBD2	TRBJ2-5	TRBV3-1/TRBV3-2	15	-	TGTGCCAGCAGCCAAGTAACGACTAGCAGGGAGACCCAGTACTTC	CASSQVTTSRETQYF
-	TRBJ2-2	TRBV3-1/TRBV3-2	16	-	TGTGCCAGCAGCCTTCATGCGGCAGCGAACACCGGGGAGCTGTTTTTT	CASSLHAAANTGELFF
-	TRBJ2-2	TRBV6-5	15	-	TGTGCCAGCAGCCTAAACCCGCTGAACACCGGGGAGCTGTTTTTT	CASSLNPLNTGELFF
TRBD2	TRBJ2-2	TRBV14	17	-	TGTGCCAGCAGCCGAGGACTAGCGGGGCCCGACGCCGGGGAGCTGTTTTTT	CASSRGLAGPDAGELFF
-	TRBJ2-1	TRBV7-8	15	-	TGTGCCAGCAGCCTCGTCAGGGAGGTAAGGAATGAGCAGTTCTTC	CASSLVREVRNEQFF
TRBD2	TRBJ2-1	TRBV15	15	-	TGTGCCACCAGCAGAGCCGGCGGGGGGGCAAATGAGCAGTTCTTC	CATSRAGGGANEQFF
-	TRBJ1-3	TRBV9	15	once	TGTGCCAGCAGCGCTCAGGACAACTCTGGAAACACCATATATTTT	CASSAQDNSGNTIYF
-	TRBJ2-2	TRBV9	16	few	TGTGCCAGCAGCGTAGGCGGGACGGCTAACACCGGGGAGCTGTTTTTT	CASSVGGTANTGELFF
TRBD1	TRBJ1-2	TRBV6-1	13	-	TGTGCCAGCAGTGAGGACAGGGCCTATGGCTACACCTTC	CASSEDRAYGYTF
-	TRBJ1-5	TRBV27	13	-	TGTGCCAGCAGCCTTTTGGCAAATCAGCCCCAGCATTTT	CASSLLANQPQHF
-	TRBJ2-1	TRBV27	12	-	TGTGCCAGCAGGGAGGGGTCCAATGAGCAGTTCTTC	CASREGSNEQFF
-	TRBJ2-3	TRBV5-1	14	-	TGCGCCAGCAGCTTAGATACGGGCACAGATACGCAGTATTTT	CASSLDTGTDTQYF
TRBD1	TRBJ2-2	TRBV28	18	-	TGTGCCAGCAGTTTATTGAAGGGGAAACAGGGGTACACCGGGGAGCTGTTTTTT	CASSLLKGKQGYTGELFF
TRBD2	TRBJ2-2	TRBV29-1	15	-	TGCAGCGCCGTCGCTAGCGGGACAAACACCGGGGAGCTGTTTTTT	CSAVASGTNTGELFF
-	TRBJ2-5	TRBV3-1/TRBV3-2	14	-	TGTGCCAGCAGCCCGCTGACTAGATACGAGACCCAGTACTTC	CASSPLTRYETQYF